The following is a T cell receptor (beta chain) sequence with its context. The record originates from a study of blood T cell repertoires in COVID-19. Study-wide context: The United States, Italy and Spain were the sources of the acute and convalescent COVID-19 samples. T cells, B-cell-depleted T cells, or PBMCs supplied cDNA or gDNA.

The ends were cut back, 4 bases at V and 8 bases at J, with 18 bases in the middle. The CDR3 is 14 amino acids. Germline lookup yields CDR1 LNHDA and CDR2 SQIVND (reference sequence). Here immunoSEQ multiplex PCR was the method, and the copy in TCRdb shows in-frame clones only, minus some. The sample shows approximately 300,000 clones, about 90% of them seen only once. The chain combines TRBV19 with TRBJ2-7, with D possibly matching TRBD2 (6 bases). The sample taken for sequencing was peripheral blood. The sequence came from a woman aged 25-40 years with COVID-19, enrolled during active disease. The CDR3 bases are TGTGCCAGTAGTAGGATCGGCGGGGACTCTAAGCAGTACTTC. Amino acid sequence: CASSRIGGDSKQYF.